This paragraph covers one TCR beta chain sequence. This table comes from immunoSEQ multiplex PCR, and its TCRdb copy is limited to in-frame clones, with some not included. Among roughly 100,000 clones, 90% to 96% were seen once, and the ten largest hold more than 0.35%. These data belong to a study of technical replicates of blood from several donors. Trimming removed 10 bases from V and 7 bases from J; junction bases left unmatched: 10. There are 14 residues in the CDR3. Looked up from germline, CDR1 is MDHEN and CDR2 is SYDVKM. This receptor was taken from a human donor in good health. Sequencing was done on a sample of T cells isolated from PBMCs. V and J are TRBV28 and TRBJ2-5; TRBD2 agrees at 12 bases. The CDR3 DNA follows: TGTGCCACCACAGGACTAGCGGGAATCGGGACCCAGTACTTC. This sequence encodes CATTGLAGIGTQYF.